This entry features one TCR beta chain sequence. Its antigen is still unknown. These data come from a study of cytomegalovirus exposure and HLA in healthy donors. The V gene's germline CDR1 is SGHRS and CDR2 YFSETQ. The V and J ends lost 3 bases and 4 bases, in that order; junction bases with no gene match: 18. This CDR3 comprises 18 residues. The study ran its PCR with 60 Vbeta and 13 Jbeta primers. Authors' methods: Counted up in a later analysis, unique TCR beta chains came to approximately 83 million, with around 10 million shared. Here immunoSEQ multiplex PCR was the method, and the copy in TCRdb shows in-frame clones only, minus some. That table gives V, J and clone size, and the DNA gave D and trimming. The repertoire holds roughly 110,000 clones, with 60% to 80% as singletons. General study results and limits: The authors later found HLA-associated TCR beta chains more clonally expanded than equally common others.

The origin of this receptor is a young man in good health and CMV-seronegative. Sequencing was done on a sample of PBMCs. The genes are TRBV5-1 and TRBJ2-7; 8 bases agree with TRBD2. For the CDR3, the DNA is TGCGCCAGCAGCTCGACTCCTTCGTTAGGCGGGGGGTCTTACGAGCAGTACTTC. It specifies CASSSTPSLGGGSYEQYF.